The next 18 T cell receptor beta chains were all read from a single sample in a study of cytomegalovirus exposure and HLA in healthy donors. The study ran its PCR with 60 Vbeta and 13 Jbeta primers. Some clones are missing from TCRdb's copy, which holds only in-frame ones; the method was immunoSEQ multiplex PCR. The profile shows 150,000 to 200,000 clones, around four fifths of them singletons. The source material was PBMCs. The origin of the receptors is a man between 45 and 60 years old in good health and CMV-seropositive.

V gene TRBV4-1 combines with J gene TRBJ1-1; TRBD1 agrees at 10 bases. Trimming at V came to 5 bases and at J to 5 bases, leaving 5 bases not matched to a gene. Germline CDR1 is MGHRA and CDR2 is YSYEKL. The length of the CDR3 is 14 residues. CDR3 DNA sequence: TGCGCCAGCAGCTCCCGACAGGGGGCGACTGAAGCTTTCTTT. It translates to CASSSRQGATEAFF.

V and J are TRBV10-2 and TRBJ1-4, with 8 bases that match TRBD1. The V gene's germline CDR1 is WSHSY and CDR2 SAAADI. The ends lost 4 bases at V and 8 bases at J; junction bases unmatched: 6. This CDR3 region has 14 residues. The CDR3 sequence: CASSAGTGGEKLFF. The CDR3 nucleotides are TGCGCCAGCAGTGCAGGGACAGGTGGAGAAAAACTGTTTTTT.

This chain connects TRBV6-5 to TRBJ2-2; possible D gene TRBD2, 7 bases. The CDR3 runs 16 residues. Germline V CDR1 and CDR2: MNHEY, SVGAGI. The V gene lost 2 bases and the J gene lost 1 base, with 11 bases spanning the gap. The CDR3 coding sequence is TGTGCCAGCAGTTACGGGGGCGGGGGGAACACCGGGGAGCTGTTTTTT. Its protein is CASSYGGGGNTGELFF.

The V gene is TRBV28, the J gene TRBJ1-1; 9 nucleotides align to TRBD1. CDR3 length: 14 amino acids. J gave up 5 bases and V 3 bases, and 4 bases lay outside the gene matches. Per the germline V gene, CDR1 is MDHEN and CDR2 is SYDVKM. The CDR3: CASSLDRGGTEAFF. As DNA, the CDR3 is TGTGCCAGCAGTTTGGACAGGGGAGGGACTGAAGCTTTCTTT.

V usage is TRBV7-6 and J usage is TRBJ2-1; TRBD1 matches 8 bases. Per the germline V gene, CDR1 is SGHVS and CDR2 is FNYEAQ. CDR3 length: 15 amino acids. The J segment lost 6 bases and the V segment lost 4 bases, leaving 8 bases of the junction unmatched. The DNA of the CDR3 is TGTGCCAGCAGCTGGCAGGGGGCTGTGGGCAATGAGCAGTTCTTC. It codes for CASSWQGAVGNEQFF.

The rearrangement uses TRBV28 and TRBJ2-7, with D perhaps TRBD1 (6 bases). V dropped 6 bases and J dropped 5 bases, with 20 bases sitting between them. The germline CDR1 and CDR2 sequences are MDHEN and SYDVKM. The CDR3 consists of 15 residues. CDR3: CASRLQSWGHNEQYF. The CDR3 region has the DNA TGTGCCAGCAGATTACAGTCGTGGGGGCACAACGAGCAGTACTTC.

V usage is TRBV9 and J usage is TRBJ2-2; 12 bases align to TRBD2. The CDR3 contains 18 residues. The germline V gene encodes CDR1 SGDLS and CDR2 YYNGEE. J gave up 2 bases and V 4 bases, and 9 bases lay outside the gene matches. The CDR3 sequence: CASSPSGLAGHNTGELFF. Written as DNA, the CDR3 is TGTGCCAGCAGCCCCTCCGGACTAGCGGGACATAACACCGGGGAGCTGTTTTTT.

This clone has only one observation. The rearrangement links TRBV7-2 to TRBJ2-3, with D hard to call. The CDR3 covers 13 residues. Germline values: CDR1 SGHTA, CDR2 FQGNSA. Trimming shortened V by 5 bases and J by 2 bases, and 8 bases separated the two germline ends. CDR3 nucleotide sequence: TGTGCCAGCAGCCTCCTCTTCACAGATACGCAGTATTTT. It codes for CASSLLFTDTQYF.

The chain joins TRBV28 to TRBJ2-7, with 8 bases matching TRBD2. Germline CDR1 MDHEN, CDR2 SYDVKM. Losses at the gene ends were 3 bases for V and 2 bases for J; bases not matched to a gene: 6. The CDR3 has 15 residues. CDR3 loop: CASSFGGTRPYEQYF. The CDR3 region has the DNA TGTGCCAGCAGTTTCGGAGGGACTAGACCCTACGAGCAGTACTTC.

This clone was seen only once. The V gene is TRBV19, the J gene TRBJ1-5, with a weak D call TRBD1 (6 bases). The CDR3 extends over 14 amino acids. Trimming shortened V by 7 bases and J by 4 bases, and 14 bases separated the two germline ends. CDR1 is LNHDA, CDR2 SQIVND, per germline (reference sequence). CDR3 region: CASKLLDSNQPQHF. Written as DNA, the CDR3 is TGTGCCAGTAAACTTCTGGACAGTAATCAGCCCCAGCATTTT.

The genes are TRBV5-4 and TRBJ2-1; perhaps TRBD2 as D (5 bases). Germline loops: CDR1 SGHNT, CDR2 YYREEE (reference sequence). The CDR3 consists of 13 residues. Trimming left V 0 bases short and J 7 bases short, with 8 bases between. The DNA for the CDR3 is TGTGCCAGCAGCTTGGCCCGAGGGAATGAGCAGTTCTTC. Translated: CASSLARGNEQFF.

This chain joins TRBV14 and TRBJ2-1; maybe TRBD1 (6 bases). Germline V lookup: CDR1 SGHDN, CDR2 FVKESK. V was shortened by 2 bases and J by 5 bases, with 10 bases between the two germline ends. This CDR3 is built from 14 residues. Here the CDR3 reads CASSQSGQNNEQFF. The CDR3 DNA reads TGTGCCAGCAGCCAATCTGGACAGAACAATGAGCAGTTCTTC.

The rearrangement joins TRBV6-1 to TRBJ1-2; D may be TRBD1 (6 bases). The V end was cut by 2 bases, the J end by 4 bases, with 8 bases between. Per germline, CDR1 MNHNS and CDR2 SASEGT. The CDR3 contains 13 residues. In nucleotides, the CDR3 is TGTGCCAGCAGTGAAACAGGGCCCTATGGCTACACCTTC. Protein: CASSETGPYGYTF.

The CDR3 DNA is TGTGCCAGCAGCAGGGGGGTCAGGGTGGGCGACAATGAGCAGTTCTTC. It encodes CASSRGVRVGDNEQFF. The J gene is TRBJ2-1, the V gene TRBV28, with D possibly TRBD1 on 7 matching bases. CDR1 MDHEN and CDR2 SYDVKM come from the germline V gene. With 6 bases removed from V and 5 bases from J, the gap between germline ends came to 20 bases. CDR3 length: 16 residues.

This chain uses TRBV10-2 with TRBJ1-6; D is possibly TRBD1 (5 bases). The CDR3 covers 13 residues. V lost 6 bases to trimming and J lost 14 bases, with 17 bases between them. Germline V gene data show CDR1 as WSHSY and CDR2 as SAAADI. CDR3 nucleotide sequence: TGCGCCAGCAGAGGGGAAACACTTGGAGCCCTCCACTTT. Translating it yields CASRGETLGALHF.

V is TRBV7-2 and J is TRBJ2-7; 7 bases match TRBD1. Trimming at V came to 5 bases and at J to 3 bases, leaving 1 base not matched to a gene. The CDR3 is 12 residues long. The germline gives CDR1 SGHTA, CDR2 FQGNSA. The CDR3 DNA is TGTGCCAGCAGCCCAGGGGGCTACGAGCAGTACTTC. Residues: CASSPGGYEQYF.

On this clone itself: The junction does not match germline at one end; this may be a read error. This chain joins TRBV7-9 and TRBJ1-1; D may be TRBD1 (5 bases). Germline-derived CDR1 and CDR2 are SEHNR and FQNEAQ (reference sequence). CDR3 length: 14 amino acids. The CDR3 reads CSSSSSGGWTEAFF. DNA for the CDR3: TGTTCCAGCAGCTCTAGCGGGGGGTGGACTGAAGCTTTCTTT.

DNA of the CDR3: TGTGCCAGCAGCCAGACAGGGGGCCCGTACGAGCAGTACTTC. Translation gives CASSQTGGPYEQYF. This sequence joins TRBV7-9 and TRBJ2-7, with 10 bases that match TRBD1. Germline CDR1 SEHNR, CDR2 FQNEAQ (reference sequence). The CDR3 consists of 14 residues. The V segment lost 5 bases and the J segment 4 bases; nucleotides outside the gene matches: 5.